This record covers a single TCR beta chain. Antigen unknown. These data are taken from a study of glioma-infiltrating T cells. Study conclusions and caveats: Above-expected tissue-blood divergence occurred in all gliomas, most in low-grade ones.

Using RNA template, CDR3s of TCR alpha and beta were amplified with iRepertoire arm-PCR. TCRdb re-derived calls from the multiplex PCR reads in MiXCR, one entry per CDR3 protein. Found here are roughly 350,000 distinct CDR3 sequences, around 38% of them singletons; the top ten hold around 11%. The sequence was obtained from a human donor with low-grade glioma or glioblastoma, undergoing nonglioma brain surgery, or in good health (not recorded which). The specimen was glioma tissue, nonneoplastic brain tissue, or PBMCs (not recorded which).

The CDR3 protein is CASSLEDGELFF. CDR3 in DNA: TGTGCCAGCAGTTTAGAGGACGGGGAGCTGTTTTTT. The chain has TRBV28 and TRBJ2-2; no clear D. This CDR3 contains 12 residues. Germline V gene lookup returns CDR1 MDHEN and CDR2 SYDVKM. Between the trimmed V and J ends, which lost 2 bases and 7 bases, there was a span of 5 bases.